This TCR beta chain derives from a study of T cells in Graves' hyperthyroidism and ophthalmopathy. TCR beta CDR3 region amplification was performed from RNA transcripts. In the first-round RT-PCR of the TCR CDR3, the HTBI primer set was used. TCRdb recomputed calls from the multiplex PCR reads with MiXCR, one row per CDR3 protein. The sample yields about 590,000 distinct CDR3 sequences, around 16% seen once. Study-wide findings and caveats: Ophthalmopathy, which appeared later, was predicted by the model a median roughly 6.6 months before onset.

This clonotype was observed many times. Its antigen is still unknown. Hyperthyroidism in the patients, aged 18 to 65, was newly diagnosed and under 2 months in duration. For the diagnoses, clinical symptoms, serum thyroxine and TRAb, thyroid ultrasound and orbital computed tomography were used. Fresh peripheral blood, about 10 ml of it, supplied the PBMCs. The source of this sequence is a woman in her twenties or thirties with Graves' hyperthyroidism. Sequencing was carried out using blood.

The CDR3 is CASSSRGGQGASATQYF. For the CDR3, the DNA is TGTGCCAGCAGCTCGCGCGGGGGACAGGGGGCGAGCGCGACCCAGTACTTC. The chain recombines TRBV7-2 with TRBJ2-5; TRBD1 matches at 12 bases. Trimming cost V 4 bases and J 7 bases; bases outside gene matches: 13. The CDR3 sequence is 17 residues long. Per the germline V gene, CDR1 is SGHTA and CDR2 is FQGNSA.